This T cell receptor beta chain emerged from a study of blood T cell repertoires in COVID-19. The CDR3 spans 14 residues. Germline values: CDR1 SGHVS, CDR2 FQNEAQ. V was cut by 3 bases and J by 0 bases, with 7 bases left in between. Libraries were prepared by immunoSEQ multiplex PCR; TCRdb keeps only in-frame clonotypes and omits some of them. This sample carries about 520,000 clones, roughly 88% of them seen once, and the ten largest clones take approximately 3%. Sequencing was carried out using peripheral blood. The V call is TRBV7-8, the J call TRBJ2-3, with D maybe TRBD2 (5 bases). This TCR came from a human donor in a cohort sampled during active COVID-19. CDR3 nucleotides: TGTGCCAGCAGCTTTGGGAGTAGCACAGATACGCAGTATTTT. Translating it yields CASSFGSSTDTQYF.